This T cell receptor beta chain was profiled in a study of cytomegalovirus exposure and HLA in healthy donors. In the case of this clone: Its antigen is unknown.

General observations from the study: According to the study, 160 or so TCR beta chains were cytomegalovirus-associated. It was reportedly the case that the classifier diagnosed cytomegalovirus status with high specificity and sensitivity.

CDR3 size: 15 residues. Germline assignment: CDR1 SGDLS and CDR2 YYNGEE. Trimming at V came to 1 base and at J to 0 bases, leaving 1 base not matched to a gene. The assay was immunoSEQ multiplex PCR, and TCRdb's table has in-frame clones only and misses some. The data contain roughly 100,000 clones, roughly 86% of them singletons. The TCR comes from a woman aged 18-35 years in good health and CMV-seropositive. The chain recombines TRBV9 with TRBJ2-3; 8 bases map to TRBD1. The sample was PBMCs. CDR3 bases: TGTGCCAGCAGCGTACAGGGGGCTAGCACAGATACGCAGTATTTT. Translated: CASSVQGASTDTQYF.